A selection of T cell receptor beta chains follows, all from one sample in a study of T cell responses to AZD1222 COVID-19 vaccine. The repertoire was sequenced with immunoSEQ multiplex PCR; TCRdb's copy has only in-frame clones and lacks some. This repertoire shows around 53,000 clones, 80% to 90% found once; its top ten account for 6% to 8%. The source material was peripheral blood, sampled 28 days after the second AZD1222 dose. These receptors were obtained from an adult who received the AZD1222 COVID-19 vaccine. CDR3s include the opening cysteine and the closing phenylalanine or tryptophan. Each record gives: clone size, J gene, D gene, V gene, CDR3 DNA, CDR3 protein. The D gene is left open where the match is weak. Only part of the rows carry a size: once, few, many, or a class if the clone is expanded.

clone_size: NA; j_call: TRBJ2-1; d_call: NA; v_call: TRBV5-4; cdr3_nt: TGTGCCAGCAGCAACCCGAGAGAATACAATGAGCAGTTCTTC; cdr3_aa: CASSNPREYNEQFF
clone_size: NA; j_call: TRBJ2-2; d_call: TRBD1; v_call: TRBV7-2; cdr3_nt: TGTGCCAGCAGCTCGGACAGGGGTTGGGCCGGGGAGCTGTTTTTT; cdr3_aa: CASSSDRGWAGELFF
clone_size: NA; j_call: TRBJ2-1; d_call: NA; v_call: TRBV11-1; cdr3_nt: TGTGCCAGCAGCCCTAGGACAGATCAGCATGAGCAGTTCTTC; cdr3_aa: CASSPRTDQHEQFF
clone_size: NA; j_call: TRBJ2-2; d_call: TRBD1; v_call: TRBV5-1; cdr3_nt: TGCGCCAGCAGCGGGAGGACAGGGTCGGTAGTAAACACCGGGGAGCTGTTTTTT; cdr3_aa: CASSGRTGSVVNTGELFF
clone_size: NA; j_call: TRBJ2-2; d_call: NA; v_call: TRBV18; cdr3_nt: TGTGCCAGCTCACCACGAATGGACGGGAGTGACACCGGGGAGCTGTTTTTT; cdr3_aa: CASSPRMDGSDTGELFF
clone_size: NA; j_call: TRBJ2-5; d_call: TRBD2; v_call: TRBV5-1; cdr3_nt: TGCGCCAGCAGCATGGGACTAGCGGGAGAGTCAGAGACCCAGTACTTC; cdr3_aa: CASSMGLAGESETQYF
clone_size: NA; j_call: TRBJ1-4; d_call: NA; v_call: TRBV3-1/TRBV3-2; cdr3_nt: TGTGCCAGCAGCCACCGCGCGCCCCCTGAAAAACTGTTTTTT; cdr3_aa: CASSHRAPPEKLFF
clone_size: NA; j_call: TRBJ1-1; d_call: NA; v_call: TRBV7-2; cdr3_nt: TGTGCCAGCAGCTTAGCCCGGGGTATGAGCACTGAAGCTTTCTTT; cdr3_aa: CASSLARGMSTEAFF
clone_size: NA; j_call: TRBJ1-2; d_call: NA; v_call: TRBV6-5; cdr3_nt: TGTGCCAGCAGTTTGTCGGCAGACTATGGCTACACCTTC; cdr3_aa: CASSLSADYGYTF
clone_size: few; j_call: TRBJ1-3; d_call: NA; v_call: TRBV29-1; cdr3_nt: TGCAGCGCTGCACGACAGGGAAACACCATATATTTT; cdr3_aa: CSAARQGNTIYF
clone_size: NA; j_call: TRBJ2-1; d_call: NA; v_call: TRBV6-6; cdr3_nt: TGTGCCAGCAGTTACTCGTCCCACCTGTACAATGAGCAGTTCTTC; cdr3_aa: CASSYSSHLYNEQFF
clone_size: NA; j_call: TRBJ1-3; d_call: NA; v_call: TRBV12-5; cdr3_nt: TGTGCTAGTGGGGGTTCCAGCTCTGGAAACACCATATATTTT; cdr3_aa: CASGGSSSGNTIYF
clone_size: NA; j_call: TRBJ2-3; d_call: NA; v_call: TRBV7-3; cdr3_nt: TGTGCCAGCAGCTTAGATAGCGTCACAGATACGCAGTATTTT; cdr3_aa: CASSLDSVTDTQYF
clone_size: once; j_call: TRBJ1-2; d_call: NA; v_call: TRBV18; cdr3_nt: TGTGCCAGCTCAGACGGCGACTATGGCTACACCTTC; cdr3_aa: CASSDGDYGYTF
clone_size: NA; j_call: TRBJ2-1; d_call: NA; v_call: TRBV6-5; cdr3_nt: TGTGCCAGCAGGGCGATCTCCTACAATGAGCAGTTCTTC; cdr3_aa: CASRAISYNEQFF
clone_size: NA; j_call: TRBJ1-5; d_call: TRBD1; v_call: TRBV6-5; cdr3_nt: TGTGCCAGCAGCGAGACAGGGGACAATCAGCCCCAGCATTTT; cdr3_aa: CASSETGDNQPQHF
clone_size: NA; j_call: TRBJ1-4; d_call: TRBD1; v_call: TRBV9; cdr3_nt: TGTGCCAGCAGCCATCATGGACAGGACGCAACTAATGAAAAACTGTTTTTT; cdr3_aa: CASSHHGQDATNEKLFF
clone_size: NA; j_call: TRBJ2-7; d_call: TRBD1; v_call: TRBV5-6; cdr3_nt: TGTGCCAGCAGCCTATGGACAGGGGGCGGGTGGTCCTACGAGCAGTACTTC; cdr3_aa: CASSLWTGGGWSYEQYF
clone_size: few; j_call: TRBJ1-1; d_call: NA; v_call: TRBV7-2; cdr3_nt: TGTGCCAGCAGCCTAACAGAGAACACTGAAGCTTTCTTT; cdr3_aa: CASSLTENTEAFF
clone_size: few; j_call: TRBJ2-1; d_call: NA; v_call: TRBV14; cdr3_nt: TGTGCCAGCAGCCAAGGATGGACTCTCACCGGCAATGAGCAGTTCTTC; cdr3_aa: CASSQGWTLTGNEQFF
clone_size: NA; j_call: TRBJ2-7; d_call: TRBD1; v_call: TRBV28; cdr3_nt: TGTGCCAGCAGTTCCGGGACAGGGGGTGGCGAGCAGTACTTC; cdr3_aa: CASSSGTGGGEQYF
clone_size: NA; j_call: TRBJ2-7; d_call: TRBD2; v_call: TRBV19; cdr3_nt: TGTGCCAGTAGTAAGGGACTAGCGGGAGGTAGCTACGAGCAGTACTTC; cdr3_aa: CASSKGLAGGSYEQYF
clone_size: NA; j_call: TRBJ2-5; d_call: TRBD1; v_call: TRBV4-2; cdr3_nt: TGTGCCAGCAGCCAAGGACAGGGGCGAGAGACCCAGTACTTC; cdr3_aa: CASSQGQGRETQYF
clone_size: NA; j_call: TRBJ1-3; d_call: NA; v_call: TRBV11-3; cdr3_nt: TGTGCCAGCAGCCAAGACAGTGGAAACACCATATATTTT; cdr3_aa: CASSQDSGNTIYF
clone_size: NA; j_call: TRBJ2-1; d_call: TRBD2; v_call: TRBV27; cdr3_nt: TGTGCCAGTGCGAGCCTAGCGGGAGAGGGCAATGAGCAGTTCTTC; cdr3_aa: CASASLAGEGNEQFF
clone_size: few; j_call: TRBJ1-4; d_call: NA; v_call: TRBV2; cdr3_nt: TGTGCCAGCAGTGAATCCCTTGGGAAGGTCCTGTTT; cdr3_aa: CASSESLGKVLF
clone_size: NA; j_call: TRBJ2-7; d_call: TRBD1; v_call: TRBV15; cdr3_nt: TGTGCCACCAGCAGAGAAGGGGGGACAGGGGCAAGCGAGCAGTACTTC; cdr3_aa: CATSREGGTGASEQYF
clone_size: few; j_call: TRBJ1-4; d_call: NA; v_call: TRBV18; cdr3_nt: TGTGCCAGCTCGGAGATTAATGAAAAACTGTTTTTT; cdr3_aa: CASSEINEKLFF
clone_size: once; j_call: TRBJ2-1; d_call: TRBD2; v_call: TRBV27; cdr3_nt: TGTGCCAGCAGTTGGGGCGGGGGCTACAATGAGCAGTTCTTC; cdr3_aa: CASSWGGGYNEQFF
clone_size: NA; j_call: TRBJ2-4; d_call: TRBD2; v_call: TRBV30; cdr3_nt: TGTGCCTGGAGTGTTTCGGGGGGAAACATTCAGTACTTC; cdr3_aa: CAWSVSGGNIQYF
clone_size: NA; j_call: TRBJ1-2; d_call: NA; v_call: TRBV4-3; cdr3_nt: TGCGCCAGCAGCCCGGATGAGGGGGAAGGCTACACCTTC; cdr3_aa: CASSPDEGEGYTF